This is a list of T cell receptor beta chains from one sample in a study of CD8+ T cells in alopecia areata. The assay was immunoSEQ multiplex PCR, and TCRdb's table has in-frame clones only and misses some. The sample has approximately 150,000 clones; about 67% are singletons. The specimen was CD8+ T cells sorted from blood, collected at week 0. The source is a human donor with alopecia areata. CDR3s include the opening cysteine and the closing phenylalanine or tryptophan. The D gene is left open where the match is weak.

>TRBV29-1|.|TRBJ2-7
CSVMHEQYF
>TRBV4-1|.|TRBJ2-3
CASSQDGGGAVDTQYF
>TRBV30|TRBD2|TRBJ2-1
CAWSLAGGSRYNEQFF
>TRBV19|.|TRBJ1-2
CATATGLYGYTF
>TRBV29-1|.|TRBJ2-1
CSVEGFQRGSYNEQFF
>TRBV29-1|.|TRBJ1-1
CSADTNTEAFF
>TRBV6-6|TRBD2|TRBJ2-5
CASSSLAGGIRETQYF
>TRBV6-5|.|TRBJ2-1
CASIQGNEQFF
>TRBV30|.|TRBJ2-7
CAWSMRDFYEQYF
>TRBV7-9|TRBD1|TRBJ1-6
CASSSGTADSPLHF
>TRBV27|.|TRBJ2-7
CASKGANYEQYF
>TRBV2|.|TRBJ2-7
CASSKYEQYF
>TRBV9|TRBD2|TRBJ2-2
CASRGSSGELFF
>TRBV7-9|TRBD1|TRBJ2-7
CASSPSGTGTGEQYF
>TRBV30|.|TRBJ2-1
CAWSKAENYNEQFF
>TRBV5-6|TRBD1|TRBJ1-6
CASSSGQESSSYNSPLHF
>TRBV5-6|TRBD1|TRBJ2-1
CASSWGTGGSHQFF
>TRBV5-6|.|TRBJ1-1
CASSSFLTEAFF
>TRBV7-2|.|TRBJ2-1
CASSLWGDGNEQFF
>TRBV5-1|TRBD1|TRBJ2-3
CASSFGQDGRGDTQYF
>TRBV5-6|.|TRBJ2-3
CASSAGLSTQYF
>TRBV12-5|.|TRBJ1-1
CASGSGLTEAFF
>TRBV7-9|TRBD1|TRBJ1-5
CASSSTGNLQPQHF
>TRBV4-1|.|TRBJ1-5
CASSQVDVSNQPQHF
>TRBV5-6|.|TRBJ2-4
CASSPQGSKNIQYF
>TRBV30|.|TRBJ2-3
CAWRPGFSGTDTQYF
>TRBV5-1|TRBD2|TRBJ2-7
CASSWVLAGDSEQYF
>TRBV5-5|.|TRBJ1-5
CASSEGINQPQHF
>TRBV9|TRBD1|TRBJ2-1
CASSGDDRGGWLYNEQFF
>TRBV7-9|.|TRBJ2-7
CASSKSGSDYEQYF
>TRBV4-2|.|TRBJ1-2
CASNPGLGSTGYTF